This TCR beta chain was observed in a study of vaccination effects on CD4 cells after COVID-19. Whole-study context: Roughly 1.8 million PBMC per well received approximately 10 IU/ml IL-2 and roughly 9.2 ug/ml peptides in culture.

The method was immunoSEQ multiplex PCR; TCRdb's version includes in-frame clones alone and lacks a portion of them. The sample lists about 73,000 clones; around 73% were seen once. Culture lasted roughly 9 days before CD4+ T cell isolation. Vaccination of participants consisted of two doses of either the BNT162b2 or mRNA-1273 vaccine. Half-medium replacement with IL-2 medium occurred on days 3 and 7. The germline CDR1 and CDR2 sequences are LNHNV and YYDKDF (reference sequence). V dropped 1 base and J dropped 3 bases, with 7 bases sitting between them. The CDR3 length is 13 residues. Concerning this clone itself: The antigen is not known.

Overall study results and limits: Infection-derived and vaccine-derived clones contracted markedly late after vaccination. Healthy vaccinees showed cross-reactivity with common cold coronaviruses in only 1 of 255 vaccine-induced clones.

This clonotype was obtained from a human donor who received a COVID-19 vaccine. This chain uses TRBV15 with TRBJ2-7; the D gene is possibly TRBD2 (5 bases). Source: CD4+ T cells from PBMCs cultured without peptide, taken after COVID-19 vaccination. Here the CDR3 reads CATSRAGVYEQYV. The CDR3 nucleotides are TGTGCCACCAGCAGAGCCGGGGTCTACGAGCAGTACGTC.